The text below deals with one T cell receptor beta chain. This clonotype was detected a few times. Which antigen it targets is not known. Base-call qualities are not available, and no considerably larger clone is one nucleotide away. The V and J ends are trimmed by 0 bases and 3 bases, leaving 12 bases between them. Including cysteine and phenylalanine, the CDR3 has 15 amino acids. Here the CDR3 DNA is all that survives: 45 bases in frame from base 1. CDR1 and CDR2 are read off the germline V gene as MGHRA and YSYEKL. This specimen belongs to a study of T cells in Graves' hyperthyroidism and ophthalmopathy (dated by TCRdb to between 2018 and 2021). Background on the whole study: Peripheral blood samples were taken at the time of initial diagnosis, prior to any treatment. TCR V-J signatures able to tell the groups apart were searched for in a discovery cohort of approximately 95 patients, of whom fewer than 45 had Graves' ophthalmopathy and about 55 had stable Graves' hyperthyroidism. An independent validation cohort of some 18 hyperthyroidism patients and about 15 patients who later progressed to ophthalmopathy tested prospective prediction of ophthalmopathy. The approximately 100 discovery patients were divided at random into training and test sets in a 7:3 ratio. In about six Graves' hyperthyroidism patients, the study also compared T-cell repertoires from thyroid tissue with T-cell repertoires from blood. Following sampling, methimazole starting at 30 mg daily was given to hyperthyroidism patients, and high-dose intravenous methylprednisolone was given to ophthalmopathy patients. The paper reports TCR Vbeta CDR3 sequencing of over 130 peripheral blood samples: 40 to 45 ophthalmopathy, roughly 80 hyperthyroidism and 17 progressor patients. Study-wide findings and limitations: Sample size was not statistically predetermined, and blinding of investigators to group allocation was not performed. In validation, progression to ophthalmopathy was predicted by the model with 70.59% sensitivity and roughly 76% specificity, a median of about 6.4 months before onset. Blood samples also contained most of the expanded thyroid clonotypes (frequency above 0.001), which suggests that blood repertoires may reflect thyroid immune responses. Ophthalmopathy was separated from stable hyperthyroidism by a 13 V-J signature model, with approximately 85% sensitivity and 81% to 83% specificity obtained in cross-validation and 80%/75% obtained in testing.

In the ophthalmopathy patients, disease was moderately to severely active, with a Clinical Activity Score of 3 or more, a NOSPECS grade of 4 or more, and a duration of less than 3 months. Any patient with an uncontrolled infection, another autoimmune disease, pregnancy or lactation was excluded. Diagnoses were based on clinical symptoms, serum thyroxine and TRAb, thyroid ultrasound and orbital computed tomography. PBMCs were isolated from more than 8 ml of fresh peripheral blood by Ficoll-Paque density gradient centrifugation. Total RNA was extracted with Trizol reagent, and quality was checked on an Agilent 2100 Bioanalyzer. Amplification of TCR beta CDR3 regions was carried out from RNA transcripts. The first round of RT-PCR for the TCR CDR3 was performed with the HTBI primer set and the Qiagen OneStep RT-PCR kit. A second multiplex PCR round built the libraries, followed by size selection and purification. Paired-end sequencing of the libraries was performed with 100 bp reads on an Illumina HiSeq2000. In the authors' own workflow: SOAPnuke was used to process the raw data, removing reads that contained adapters or uncalled bases, had a mean Phred below 15, or lacked an exact match to the constant primer or identifier. High-quality paired reads were merged using COPE v1.2.5, and each unique nucleotide sequence was defined as a clonotype. MiTCR v1.1 was used to align clonotypes to the IMGT TRBV, TRBD and TRBJ reference segments. Only V-J combinations with frequency above 0.0001, covering 99% to 99.2% of repertoires, were analysed. A TCS score was defined as the ratio between F50 (clonal expansion) and ExV (chaos), using BLOSUM62-based TCRdist between CDR3 peptides within each V-J. Welch's t-statistics and random forest reduced roughly 540 V-J features to about 12, which were used in a naive Bayes classifier (R e1071). Through fastp at Q25 and MiXCR, TCRdb rebuilt clones from the public reads, retaining in-frame beta chains. Each record represents a unique CDR3 protein, reported with the most common genes and DNA among its rows. These V and J calls rely on TCRdb rather than the paper's analysis. The sample table lists over 500,000 distinct CDR3 sequences, 15% to 20% of them with a count of one. Clones ranked in the top ten supply 17% of the sample.

The source of this sequence is a woman younger than 35 with Graves' ophthalmopathy. The sample was blood. This receptor chain uses TRBV4-1 and TRBJ2-7; matching of 5 bases hints at TRBD1 as the D gene. The sequenced DNA is TGCGCCAGCAGCCAAGAACAGGTGAAGAACTACGAGCAGTACTTC. Protein translation: CASSQEQVKNYEQYF.